This TCR beta chain was sequenced during a study of shared clonotypes between healthy human individuals. The assay was immunoSEQ multiplex PCR, and TCRdb's table has in-frame clones only and misses some. This table holds some 900,000 clones, around 80% found once. V was pared by 3 bases and J by 9 bases, with 9 bases of the junction left unmatched. Germline CDR1 reads SGHRS; CDR2 reads YFSETQ. The CDR3 is 15 residues long. The gene calls are TRBV5-1 and TRBJ2-1; 10 positions agree with TRBD2. This sequence originates from a man between 18 and 29 years old in good health. Sample: memory CD4+ T cells sorted from blood. Stated subset: CD45RA-negative fraction. CDR3 in DNA: TGCGCCAGCAGCTCCGAGCGGGGGGGCCTAAGTGAGCAGTTCTTC. Protein: CASSSERGGLSEQFF.